The entry below describes one TCR beta chain. Its cognate antigen is unknown. V was clipped by 3 bases and J by 7 bases, with 12 bases between them. This CDR3 is built from 13 residues. Germline-derived CDR1 and CDR2 are MNHEY and SVGAGI. These data originate in a study of shared clonotypes between healthy human individuals. Study-level information: CD8 memory received one plate per donor, CD8 naive two, CD4 memory three and CD4 naive three.

The assay was immunoSEQ multiplex PCR, and TCRdb's table has in-frame clones only and misses some. The data show around 2.1 million clones, almost 96% seen once. General observations from the study: Clonotypes which were not shared had lower generation probabilities than clonotypes that all four donors shared. Donor scarcity curtailed the genetic and exposure-history diversity represented herein.

The chain recombines TRBV6-5 with TRBJ1-2; tentatively, D is TRBD1 (5 bases). This sequence originates from a man aged 18 to 30 in good health. Sequenced sample: naive CD4+ T cells sorted from blood. Subset indicated: CD45RA+ positively selected. The CDR3 DNA reads TGTGCCAGCAGTTATGGGGGGATGGGTGGCTACACCTTC. Its protein product is CASSYGGMGGYTF.